This is a list of T cell receptor beta chains from one sample in a study of vaccination and CD4 T cells after COVID-19. Their recognized antigens are unknown. TCRdb processed the PCR reads anew with MiXCR; each CDR3 protein has one entry. The sample records some 5,900 distinct CDR3 sequences, 34% being singletons. Sequenced sample: CD4+ T cells from blood, cultured in vitro. Source of these receptors: a human donor in good health. Both conserved end residues are part of each CDR3. The order of the fields is clone size, V gene, D gene, J gene, CDR3 length, CDR3 protein, CDR3 DNA. D genes are given only for firm matches. Size is omitted from some rows. Given values are once, few, many or a class for expanded clones.

>.|TRBV29-1|.|TRBJ1-2|11
CSSRTRYGYTF
TGCAGCTCCAGGACGCGCTATGGCTACACCTTC
>few|TRBV27|TRBD1|TRBJ1-6|15
CASSFGDREVSPLHF
TGTGCCAGCAGTTTTGGGGACAGGGAAGTTTCACCCCTCCACTTT
>.|TRBV19|.|TRBJ1-6|14
CASRKGLDNSPLHF
TGTGCCAGTAGAAAGGGTCTAGATAATTCACCCCTCCACTTT
>few|TRBV7-9|TRBD2|TRBJ2-5|15
CASSPGGVLQETQYF
TGTGCCAGCAGCCCTGGGGGGGTACTCCAAGAGACCCAGTACTTC
>medium-sized|TRBV19|.|TRBJ1-1|13
CASSTLGGTEAFF
TGTGCCAGTAGTACCCTGGGGGGGACTGAAGCTTTCTTT
>.|TRBV27|.|TRBJ2-1|13
CASSANRYNEQFF
TGTGCCAGCAGTGCCAACAGGTACAATGAGCAGTTCTTC
>.|TRBV7-3|.|TRBJ2-3|14
CASSSGHSTDTQYF
TGTGCCAGCAGCTCCGGACATAGCACAGATACGCAGTATTTT
>few|TRBV20-1|TRBD2|TRBJ2-5|14
CSARGTSGEETQYF
TGCAGTGCTAGAGGGACTAGCGGGGAAGAGACCCAGTACTTC
>.|TRBV20-1|.|TRBJ1-5|16
CSARGFLRAGDQPQHF
TGCAGTGCTAGAGGGTTCCTAAGGGCAGGGGATCAGCCCCAGCATTTT
>few|TRBV19|.|TRBJ2-6|16
CASSKGVETGANVLTF
TGTGCCAGTAGTAAGGGGGTAGAAACTGGGGCCAACGTCCTGACTTTC
>.|TRBV7-8|.|TRBJ1-1|15
CASSPNQLQNTEAFF
TGTGCCAGCAGCCCTAACCAGTTACAGAACACTGAAGCTTTCTTT
>.|TRBV5-4|.|TRBJ1-6|14
CASSPSGGRSPLHF
TGTGCCAGCAGCCCCTCGGGGGGGAGATCACCCCTCCACTTT
>once|TRBV30|.|TRBJ1-6|11
CAWIRGGPLHF
TGTGCCTGGATCCGAGGTGGACCCCTCCACTTT